This TCR beta chain was identified in a study of T cell responses to AZD1222 COVID-19 vaccine listed by TCRdb under 2021. Regarding the study in general: AZD1222 recipients with second doses at about 4 weeks or about 12 weeks were pooled, because spike-specific TCR depth and breadth did not differ between schedules. A total of just over 230 trial participants underwent TCR sequencing, of whom 200 to 220 had received two doses of AZD1222 and 26 had received two doses of the MenACWY control vaccine. Enrollment into the trials was organized by age into subgroups of 18-55, 56-69 and 70-plus years, and those subgroups contained approximately 160, 26 and 62 TCR-sequenced participants, respectively. What the authors observed across the whole study: Spike-specific TCR breadth and depth rose significantly after two AZD1222 doses compared with day 0 and with MenACWY recipients. Nearly half of unique spike-specific TCRs reportedly recognized epitopes outside regions mutated in the B.1.351 and B.1.1.7 variants. Most participants were white British and females outnumbered males, and the authors suggested that clonal diversity may have been underestimated. Conclusions about previously exposed vaccinees are limited, since just 6 or 7 AZD1222 recipients were seropositive for SARS-CoV-2 at baseline. In the small 56-69-year group, the increase in depth fell short of significance, most likely because of low power. Because no day 14 peak-response samples were available, the repertoires could be characterized only after the peak T cell response. CD4 TCRs associated with the vaccine covered the entire spike protein, and the dominant responses were in regions 160-218 and 743-854.

This clone was detected only a few times. Which antigen it targets is not known. The record has no base qualities; no much larger clone is one base away. The CDR3 runs 13 residues from the cysteine to the phenylalanine. Kept here is only the CDR3 DNA, which spans 39 bases and is read in frame from base 1. CDR1 LNHDA and CDR2 SQIVND were looked up in the germline V gene (reference sequence). V is reduced by 9 bases and J by 3 bases, leaving a spacing of 12 bases between them. The intended sense of this specimen's time point label: baseline before first vaccination. The vaccinee samples were drawn from two UK trials, COV001 and COV002, one of which was a single-blind randomized controlled phase 2/3 trial testing AZD1222 (ChAdOx1 nCoV-19) in healthy adults. For TCRbeta chain sequencing, PBMC samples from trial participants were taken at day 0 and at day 28 after the second dose. The CDR3 regions of human TCRbeta chains were analyzed by immunosequencing. From the authors' description of their analysis: Repertoire TCRs were checked for matches against a reference library of SARS-CoV-2-specific TCRs that had been generated using the MIRA antigen-specificity platform. Breadth was defined as the fraction of unique TCRs that were SARS-CoV-2-associated, and depth was defined as the fraction of total T cells that were SARS-CoV-2-associated. Using the MIRA data, each spike-specific TCR was mapped to the spike region that the TCR reacts to and placed in a CD4 or CD8 class. Log10-transformed breadth and depth values were compared by one-way ANOVA with Sidak's multiple comparisons tests. TCRdb holds this immuneACCESS table with in-frame rearrangements only. Some clones are missing; in checked studies, unresolved V genes explain under half, and the rest has no known cause. V and J calls and clone size are copied from that table; D and trimming were computed from the DNA. Counted in this sample were fewer than 200,000 clones; roughly nine tenths of them appeared once. Jointly, the top ten make up 1.5% to 2% of the sample.

The starting material was peripheral blood, obtained on day 0 of AZD1222 vaccination. The source is an adult in good health. Recombination connected TRBV19 to TRBJ1-5, with TRBD1 perhaps the D gene, on 5 matching bases. The DNA sequence follows: TGTGCCAGCGGACGGGGGGTCAATCAGCCCCAGCATTTT. Its product reads: CASGRGVNQPQHF.